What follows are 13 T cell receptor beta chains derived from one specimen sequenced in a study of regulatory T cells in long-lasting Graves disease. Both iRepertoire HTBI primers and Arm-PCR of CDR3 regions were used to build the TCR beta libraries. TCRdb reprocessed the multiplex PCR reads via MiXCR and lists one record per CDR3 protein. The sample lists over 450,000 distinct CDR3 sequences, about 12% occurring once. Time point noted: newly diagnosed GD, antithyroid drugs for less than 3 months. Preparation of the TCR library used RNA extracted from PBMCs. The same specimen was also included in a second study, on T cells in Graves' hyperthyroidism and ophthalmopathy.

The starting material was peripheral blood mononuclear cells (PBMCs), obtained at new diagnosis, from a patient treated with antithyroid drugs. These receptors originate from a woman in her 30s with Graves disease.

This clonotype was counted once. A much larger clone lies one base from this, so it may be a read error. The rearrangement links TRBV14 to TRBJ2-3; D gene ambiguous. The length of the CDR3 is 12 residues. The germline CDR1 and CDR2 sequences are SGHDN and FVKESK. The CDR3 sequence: CGSSHSTDTQYF. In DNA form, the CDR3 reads TGTGGCAGCAGCCATTCCACAGATACGCAGTATTTT.

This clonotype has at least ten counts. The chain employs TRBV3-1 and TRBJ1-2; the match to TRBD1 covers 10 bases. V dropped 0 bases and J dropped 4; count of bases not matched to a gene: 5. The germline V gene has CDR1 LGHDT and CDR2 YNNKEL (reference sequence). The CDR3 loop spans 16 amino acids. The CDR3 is CASSQDWRQGAYGYTF. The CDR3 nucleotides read TGTGCCAGCAGCCAAGATTGGCGACAGGGGGCCTATGGCTACACCTTC.

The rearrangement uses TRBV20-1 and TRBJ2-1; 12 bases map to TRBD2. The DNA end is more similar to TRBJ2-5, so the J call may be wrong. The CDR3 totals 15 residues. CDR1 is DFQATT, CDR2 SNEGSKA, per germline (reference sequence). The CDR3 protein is CSARMTSGSLETQYF. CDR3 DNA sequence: TGCAGTGCTCGTATGACTAGCGGGAGTTTGGAGACCCAGTACTTC.

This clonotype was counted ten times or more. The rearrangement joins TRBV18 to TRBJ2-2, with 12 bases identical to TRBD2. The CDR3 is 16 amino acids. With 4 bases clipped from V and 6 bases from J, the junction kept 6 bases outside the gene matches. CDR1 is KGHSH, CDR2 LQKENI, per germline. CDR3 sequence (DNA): TGTGCCAGCTCACTTACACTAGCGGGAGGCTCCGGGGAGCTGTTTTTT. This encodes CASSLTLAGGSGELFF.

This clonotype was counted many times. DNA for the CDR3: TGTGCCAGCAGTGAATTATCGTACCAAGAGACCCAGTACTTC. It encodes CASSELSYQETQYF. The V and J genes are TRBV6-1 and TRBJ2-5; D call uncertain. Germline CDR1 and CDR2: MNHNS and SASEGT. The CDR3 covers 14 residues. V was pared by 2 bases and J by 0 bases, with 7 bases between.

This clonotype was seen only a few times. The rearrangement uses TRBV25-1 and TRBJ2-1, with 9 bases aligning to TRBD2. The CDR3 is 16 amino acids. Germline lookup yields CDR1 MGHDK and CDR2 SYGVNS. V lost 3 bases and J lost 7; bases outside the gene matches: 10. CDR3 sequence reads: CASSERLADGWNEQFF. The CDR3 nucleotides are TGTGCCAGCAGTGAGCGACTAGCGGATGGATGGAATGAGCAGTTCTTC.

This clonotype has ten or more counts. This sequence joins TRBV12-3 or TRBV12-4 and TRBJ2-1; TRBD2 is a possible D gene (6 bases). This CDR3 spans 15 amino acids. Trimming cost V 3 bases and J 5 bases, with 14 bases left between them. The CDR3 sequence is CASSFSAGLDNEQFF. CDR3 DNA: TGTGCCAGCAGTTTTTCGGCGGGACTCGACAATGAGCAGTTCTTC.

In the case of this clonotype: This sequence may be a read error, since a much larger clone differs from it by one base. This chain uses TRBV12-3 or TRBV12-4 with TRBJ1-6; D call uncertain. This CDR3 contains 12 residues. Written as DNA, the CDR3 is TGTGCCAGCAGTTTAGCTATCTCACCCCTCTACTTT. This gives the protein CASSLAISPLYF.

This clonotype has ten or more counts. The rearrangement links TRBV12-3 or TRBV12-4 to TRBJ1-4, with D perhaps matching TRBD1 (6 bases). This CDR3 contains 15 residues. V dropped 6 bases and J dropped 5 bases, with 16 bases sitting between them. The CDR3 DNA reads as TGTGCCAGCAGCAATCCGGGACACCCCAATGAAAAACTGTTTTTT. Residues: CASSNPGHPNEKLFF.

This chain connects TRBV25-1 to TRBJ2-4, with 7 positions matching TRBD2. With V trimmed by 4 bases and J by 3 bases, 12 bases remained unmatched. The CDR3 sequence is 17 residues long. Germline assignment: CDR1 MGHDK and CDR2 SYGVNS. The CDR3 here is CASSALGLADVKNIQYF. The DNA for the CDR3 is TGTGCCAGCAGTGCCCTCGGGCTAGCGGACGTCAAAAACATTCAGTACTTC.

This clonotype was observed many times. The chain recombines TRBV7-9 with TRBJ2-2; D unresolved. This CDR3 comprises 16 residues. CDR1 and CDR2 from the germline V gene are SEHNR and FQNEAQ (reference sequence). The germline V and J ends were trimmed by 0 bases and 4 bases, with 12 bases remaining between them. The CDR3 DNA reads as TGTGCCAGCAGCTTAGCGCATTGGCAGAGCACCGGGGAGCTGTTTTTT. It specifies CASSLAHWQSTGELFF.

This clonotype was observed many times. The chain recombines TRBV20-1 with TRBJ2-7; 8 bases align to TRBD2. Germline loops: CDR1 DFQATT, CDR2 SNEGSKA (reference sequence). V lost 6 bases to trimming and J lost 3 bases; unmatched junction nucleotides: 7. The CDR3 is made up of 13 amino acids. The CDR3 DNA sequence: TGCAGTGCCCTAGCGGGTCCGGGCTACGAGCAGTACTTC. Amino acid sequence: CSALAGPGYEQYF.

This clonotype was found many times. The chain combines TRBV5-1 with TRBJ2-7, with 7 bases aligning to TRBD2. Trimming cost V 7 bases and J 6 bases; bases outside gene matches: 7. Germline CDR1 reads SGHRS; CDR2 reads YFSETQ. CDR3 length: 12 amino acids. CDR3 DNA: TGCGCCAGCGGGGAGGGCCCCACCGAGCAGTACTTC. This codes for CASGEGPTEQYF.